Each of the 5 T cell receptor beta chains below was sequenced from the same sample in a study of STAT5B mutations in CD4+ large granular lymphocyte leukemia (dated by TCRdb to 2021 to 2024). Receptor amplification or capture employed the immunoSEQ multiplex PCR assay. TCRdb took over this immuneACCESS table, retaining in-frame rearrangements with V and J assigned. Such tables are incomplete; in checked studies, under half of the missing clones stem from an unresolved V gene, and the remainder is unexplained. The sample data list about 9,600 clones, and 70% to 85% of these were observed just once. The ten top clones hold roughly three quarters of the sample. The sample comprised PBMCs. Receptors originate from a man aged 55-75 years with CD4+ T-cell large granular lymphocyte leukemia.

The chain carries TRBV4-1 and TRBJ2-2; 7 nucleotides match TRBD1. The J segment lost 0 bases and the V segment lost 2 bases, leaving 3 bases of the junction unmatched. The germline gives CDR1 MGHRA, CDR2 YSYEKL. The CDR3 consists of 16 residues. The chain's CDR3 is CASSQPDRANTGELFF. In nucleotides, the CDR3 is TGCGCCAGCAGCCAACCAGACAGGGCGAACACCGGGGAGCTGTTTTTT.

The chain recombines TRBV18 with TRBJ2-3; 7 nucleotides align to TRBD2. V shed 2 bases, J shed 5 bases, and the junction held 7 bases outside the gene matches. In germline, CDR1 is KGHSH, CDR2 LQKENI. The CDR3 loop spans 15 amino acids. CDR3 DNA sequence: TGTGCCAGCTCACCAAGGCAGGGCGGGGGAGATACGCAGTATTTT. As protein: CASSPRQGGGDTQYF. Filled out from reference TRBV18 and TRBJ2-3, the complete variable domain reads NAGVMQNPRHLVRRRGQEARLRCSPMKGHSHVYWYRQLPEEGLKFMVYLQKENIIDESGMPKERFSAEFPKEGPSILRIQQVVRGDSAAYFCASSPRQGGGDTQYFGPGTRLTVL.

This clone has a single count. The chain has TRBV7-9 and TRBJ2-5; either TRBD1 or TRBD2 may supply D (5 bases each). Trimming removed 8 bases from V and 1 base from J, with 11 bases in between. The CDR3 covers 13 residues. The germline CDR1 and CDR2 sequences are SEHNR and FQNEAQ (reference sequence). The CDR3 DNA sequence: TGTGCCAGCGAGGGGCAGGGCCAAGAGACCCAGTACTTC. The encoded protein is CASEGQGQETQYF.

This clone was observed a few times. This rearrangement joins TRBV19 to TRBJ2-7; the D gene is possibly TRBD1 (6 bases). V lost 0 bases, J lost 3 bases, and 18 bases lay in between. Germline CDR1 and CDR2: LNHDA and SQIVND (reference sequence). The CDR3 is made up of 17 amino acids. The CDR3 spells CASSIDLLRTVGYEQYF. DNA of the CDR3: TGTGCCAGTAGTATAGATCTATTGAGGACAGTCGGCTACGAGCAGTACTTC.

V is TRBV13 and J is TRBJ2-1; weak D call: TRBD2 (5 bases). The CDR3 totals 13 residues. Germline values: CDR1 PRHDT, CDR2 FYEKMQ (reference sequence). The germline V and J ends were trimmed by 5 bases and 7 bases, with 12 bases remaining between them. This CDR3 is CASSLGLVNEQFF. As DNA, the CDR3 is TGTGCCAGCAGCCTTGGACTTGTAAATGAGCAGTTCTTC.